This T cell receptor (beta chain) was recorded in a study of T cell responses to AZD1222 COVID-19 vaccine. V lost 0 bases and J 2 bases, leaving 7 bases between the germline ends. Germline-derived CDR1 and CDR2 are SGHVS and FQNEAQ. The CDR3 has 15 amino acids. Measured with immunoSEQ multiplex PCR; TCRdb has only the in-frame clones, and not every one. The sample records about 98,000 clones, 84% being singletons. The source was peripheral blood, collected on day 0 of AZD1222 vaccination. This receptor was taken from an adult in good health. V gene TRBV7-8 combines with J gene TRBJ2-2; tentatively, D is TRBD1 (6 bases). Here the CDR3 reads CASSLADSNTGELFF. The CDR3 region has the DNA TGTGCCAGCAGCTTAGCGGACAGTAACACCGGGGAGCTGTTTTTT.